Presented here are 30 T cell receptor beta chains from one specimen sequenced in a study of T cells in tumors and immune-related adverse events. This table comes from immunoSEQ multiplex PCR, and its TCRdb copy is limited to in-frame clones, with some not included. The table includes roughly 5,000 clones, approximately 65% detected once. The material was gut tissue, obtained from a patient treated with anti-PD-1 therapy. The origin of the receptors is a female donor with metastatic renal cell carcinoma.

The chain is built from TRBV4-2 and TRBJ2-3; 8 bases agree with TRBD2. The CDR3 is 21 amino acids. V trimming: 4 bases; J trimming: 3 bases; junction bases outside the gene matches: 24. Germline V gives CDR1 LGHNA, CDR2 YNFKEQ. The CDR3 protein is CASSPLSFTAGAPFGTDTQYF. For the CDR3, the DNA is TGTGCCAGCAGCCCCCTATCATTCACAGCGGGAGCCCCTTTCGGTACAGATACGCAGTATTTT.

The V gene is TRBV19, the J gene TRBJ2-1; D remains unclear. Germline V gene sequence: CDR1 LNHDA, CDR2 SQIVND (reference sequence). V lost 3 bases and J 9 bases, leaving 12 bases between the germline ends. The CDR3 is 13 amino acids. DNA for the CDR3: TGTGCCAGTAGTATGGATTGGCCGATTGAGCAGTTCTTC. It codes for CASSMDWPIEQFF. Full variable domain (missing parts from reference TRBV19 and TRBJ2-1): DGGITQSPKYLFRKEGQNVTLSCEQNLNHDAMYWYRQDPGQGLRLIYYSQIVNDFQKGDIAEGYSVSREKKESFPLTVTSAQKNPTAFYLCASSMDWPIEQFFGPGTRLTVL.

This clone showed up just a few times. The chain joins TRBV4-1 to TRBJ2-2, with 10 bases aligning to TRBD1. The CDR3 runs to 15 residues. After removal of 4 bases from V and 1 base from J, the junction contained 0 bases not matched to a gene. The germline V gene has CDR1 MGHRA and CDR2 YSYEKL. The CDR3 here is CASSRDRGNTGELFF. CDR3 bases: TGCGCCAGCAGCCGGGACAGGGGGAACACCGGGGAGCTGTTTTTT.

V gene TRBV28 combines with J gene TRBJ2-7, with TRBD2 as a possible D gene (5 bases). Germline V lookup: CDR1 MDHEN, CDR2 SYDVKM. Trimming left V 7 bases short and J 2 bases short, with 12 bases between. CDR3 length equals 13 residues. The CDR3 spells CASKRTGTYEQYF. CDR3 DNA sequence: TGTGCCAGCAAGAGGACGGGGACCTACGAGCAGTACTTC.

The chain is built from TRBV27 and TRBJ1-4; maybe TRBD1 (5 bases). V was shortened by 3 bases and J by 8 bases, with 13 bases between the two germline ends. Looked up from germline, CDR1 is MNHEY and CDR2 is SMNVEV (reference sequence). The CDR3 consists of 14 residues. CDR3 nucleotide sequence: TGTGCCAGCAGTTTCACCCGACAGACGGAAAAACTGTTTTTT. Encoded protein: CASSFTRQTEKLFF.

In this sample, this clone turned up a few times. The V call is TRBV7-2, the J call TRBJ2-3; D is ambiguous. CDR3 length: 15 amino acids. Germline V lookup: CDR1 SGHTA, CDR2 FQGNSA. The V end lost 3 bases, the J end lost 2 bases, and 12 bases lay between the germline ends. The CDR3 sequence: CASSFYNPPTDTQYF. Written as DNA, the CDR3 is TGTGCCAGCAGCTTTTATAATCCCCCCACAGATACGCAGTATTTT.

In this sample, this clone turned up a few times. The J gene is TRBJ1-2, the V gene TRBV7-2, with D possibly being TRBD1 (5 bases). V was clipped by 0 bases and J by 5 bases, with 13 bases between them. The germline V gene encodes CDR1 SGHTA and CDR2 FQGNSA. This CDR3 is built from 15 residues. This chain's CDR3 is CASSLATGAIYGYTF. The CDR3 DNA follows: TGTGCCAGCAGCTTAGCCACAGGAGCTATTTATGGCTACACCTTC.

The chain combines TRBV7-6 with TRBJ2-1, with D uncertain. The CDR3 has 13 residues. Trimming pared 6 bases from V and 5 bases from J, leaving 11 bases between. In germline, CDR1 is SGHVS, CDR2 FNYEAQ. This chain's CDR3 is CASRRGSNNEQFF. The CDR3 DNA reads TGTGCCAGCAGGAGAGGATCCAACAATGAGCAGTTCTTC.

CDR3 DNA sequence: TGTGCCAGTAGTCGACTAGCGGGAGTTTACGAGCAGTACTTC. Translation: CASSRLAGVYEQYF. This rearrangement joins TRBV19 to TRBJ2-7; 12 bases map to TRBD2. Germline V gives CDR1 LNHDA, CDR2 SQIVND (reference sequence). CDR3 length: 14 amino acids. V was clipped by 5 bases and J by 4 bases; unmatched bases: 3.

This clone was observed a handful of times. The chain has TRBV7-8 and TRBJ2-7; 8 bases are shared with TRBD2. Germline V gene lookup returns CDR1 SGHVS and CDR2 FQNEAQ. Trimming took 10 bases from V and 4 from J; bases not matched to a gene: 9. The CDR3 consists of 13 residues. CDR3 in DNA: TGTGCCACCACTTCGGGGGGGCGATACGAGCAGTACTTC. Translated, it gives CATTSGGRYEQYF.

This chain uses TRBV28 with TRBJ1-1; maybe TRBD1 (5 bases). Germline values: CDR1 MDHEN, CDR2 SYDVKM. V was pared by 8 bases and J by 4 bases, with 17 bases between. This CDR3 spans 14 amino acids. The CDR3 region has the DNA TGTGCCAGCCGCTGGGGACTTCGAGGCACTGAAGCTTTCTTT. Encoded protein: CASRWGLRGTEAFF.

This clone was observed a handful of times. This CDR3 is CASSLVAGSYEQYF. The CDR3 coding sequence is TGTGCCAGCAGCTTAGTCGCGGGATCCTACGAGCAGTACTTC. This chain joins TRBV11-3 and TRBJ2-7; TRBD2 might be the D (6 bases). The germline V gene encodes CDR1 SGHNT and CDR2 YENEEA. There are 14 residues in the CDR3. Between the trimmed V and J ends, which lost 1 base and 1 base, there was a span of 8 bases.

V and J are TRBV4-1 and TRBJ2-7; D gene unclear. V was cut by 4 bases and J by 1 base, with 11 bases left in between. Germline CDR1 and CDR2: MGHRA and YSYEKL. The length of the CDR3 is 14 residues. The CDR3 is CASSLLDTSYEQYF. CDR3 DNA: TGCGCCAGCAGCCTTTTGGATACTTCCTACGAGCAGTACTTC.

On this clone: The sample carries other DNA sequences with the same CDR3. The chain recombines TRBV28 with TRBJ1-5; 8 bases are shared with TRBD1. Germline CDR1 MDHEN, CDR2 SYDVKM. This CDR3 has 15 amino acids. V trimming: 8 bases; J trimming: 4 bases; junction bases outside the gene matches: 10. CDR3 region: CASRKDRGGNQPQHF. CDR3 nucleotide sequence: TGTGCCAGCCGAAAAGACAGGGGCGGAAATCAGCCCCAGCATTTT.

A single count supports this clone. The V and J genes are TRBV4-2 and TRBJ2-7; D is perhaps TRBD2 (5 bases). Germline values: CDR1 LGHNA, CDR2 YNFKEQ. V was trimmed by 0 bases and J by 5 bases, leaving 5 bases between them. The CDR3 length is 12 residues. The CDR3 here is CASSQDSDEQYF. As DNA, the CDR3 is TGTGCCAGCAGCCAAGATAGCGACGAGCAGTACTTC.

The chain carries TRBV30 and TRBJ2-5, with 10 bases matching TRBD1. The CDR3 covers 12 residues. The V segment lost 5 bases and the J segment 4 bases; nucleotides outside the gene matches: 1. CDR1 and CDR2 (germline): GTSNPN, SVGIG (reference sequence). The CDR3 loop reads CAWGTGAETQYF. In nucleotides, the CDR3 is TGTGCCTGGGGGACAGGGGCAGAGACCCAGTACTTC.

This clone was picked up a small number of times. This sequence joins TRBV6-5 and TRBJ2-1, with 9 bases aligning to TRBD2. V lost 0 bases, J lost 7 bases, and 7 bases stayed unmatched. Germline loops: CDR1 MNHEY, CDR2 SVGAGI. This CDR3 spans 16 amino acids. This chain's CDR3 is CASSYSRREGRNEQFF. CDR3 bases: TGTGCCAGCAGTTACTCTAGGCGGGAGGGACGGAATGAGCAGTTCTTC.

The chain links TRBV29-1 to TRBJ2-7; 10 nucleotides align to TRBD2. Per germline, CDR1 SQVTM and CDR2 ANQGSEA. V lost 4 bases, J lost 7 bases, and 13 bases stayed unmatched. CDR3 size: 15 residues. CDR3 residues: CSVVSWSSGGREQYF. The CDR3 DNA follows: TGCAGCGTTGTTTCATGGTCTAGCGGGGGACGGGAGCAGTACTTC.

In its sample, this clone ranks as large. Other nucleotide sequences in the sample specify the same CDR3. The V call is TRBV6-5, the J call TRBJ2-1; 11 nucleotides align to TRBD1. This CDR3 is 15 amino acids long. Germline V CDR1 and CDR2: MNHEY, SVGAGI. V dropped 4 bases and J dropped 7; count of bases not matched to a gene: 6. The CDR3 region has the DNA TGTGCCAGCAGTTCCGCGGGGACAGGGGGGAATGAGCAGTTCTTC. Its protein is CASSSAGTGGNEQFF.

The chain is built from TRBV5-8 and TRBJ1-1, with unresolved D. CDR3 length equals 16 residues. Per germline, CDR1 SGHTS and CDR2 YDEGEE. Trimming stripped 1 base from V and 5 bases from J, with 18 bases between. The DNA for the CDR3 is TGTGCCAGCAGCTTGAAGGGTTATGGGAGTAGAACTGAAGCTTTCTTT. Its translation is CASSLKGYGSRTEAFF.

The chain employs TRBV15 and TRBJ2-7; D uncertain. V lost 0 bases, J lost 3 bases, and 12 bases lay in between. Germline V gene lookup returns CDR1 LNHNV and CDR2 YYDKDF (reference sequence). The CDR3 spans 15 residues. CDR3 region: CATSRERGYRYEQYF. The DNA for the CDR3 is TGTGCCACCAGCAGAGAAAGAGGATACCGCTACGAGCAGTACTTC.

The genes are TRBV11-2 and TRBJ2-7; 7 nucleotides line up with TRBD2. CDR1 and CDR2 (germline): SGHAT, FQNNGV. V was clipped by 5 bases and J by 0 bases; unmatched bases: 4. The CDR3 length is 14 residues. The CDR3 DNA follows: TGTGCCAGCAGCCCTTGGACTAGCTCCTACGAGCAGTACTTC. Its translation is CASSPWTSSYEQYF. The whole variable domain, remainder taken from reference TRBV11-2 and TRBJ2-7, is EAGVAQSPRYKIIEKRQSVAFWCNPISGHATLYWYQQILGQGPKLLIQFQNNGVVDDSQLPKDRFSAERLKGVDSTLKIQPAKLEDSAVYLCASSPWTSSYEQYFGPGTRLTVT.

This rearrangement joins TRBV4-2 to TRBJ2-7; D might be TRBD2 (6 bases). Looked up from germline, CDR1 is LGHNA and CDR2 is YNFKEQ. The CDR3 spans 14 residues. Trimming took 0 bases from V and 2 from J, leaving 8 bases between them. The CDR3 DNA reads TGTGCCAGCAGCCAAGAAAGGACTACCTACGAGCAGTACTTC. Residues: CASSQERTTYEQYF.

The V gene is TRBV6-6, the J gene TRBJ1-4, with TRBD1 matching over 7 bases. The V and J ends lost 0 bases and 4 bases, in that order; junction bases with no gene match: 2. Germline CDR1 MNHNY, CDR2 SVGAGI (reference sequence). CDR3 length: 15 amino acids. The CDR3 is CASSYSRDSNEKLFF. The CDR3 region has the DNA TGTGCCAGCAGTTACTCTCGGGACAGTAATGAAAAACTGTTTTTT.

In its sample, this clone was seen a few times. The chain is built from TRBV6-1 and TRBJ1-4; 9 bases are a match to TRBD1. This CDR3 has 15 residues. Germline CDR1 MNHNS, CDR2 SASEGT. V lost 1 base, J lost 7 bases, and 4 bases stayed unmatched. CDR3 bases: TGTGCCAGCAGTGAAGGGACAGGGGCACGTGAAAAACTGTTTTTT. Protein product: CASSEGTGAREKLFF.

This clone has just a few counts. J is TRBJ2-2 and V is TRBV19; D is ambiguous. The V end lost 3 bases, the J end lost 3 bases, and 8 bases lay between the germline ends. In germline, CDR1 is LNHDA, CDR2 SQIVND (reference sequence). The CDR3 spans 14 residues. The CDR3 nucleotides are TGTGCCAGTAGTATTCGTGGGGACACCGGGGAGCTGTTTTTT. Amino acid sequence: CASSIRGDTGELFF.

The CDR3: CASSLHRVENTGELFF. The CDR3 region has the DNA TGCGCCAGCAGCCTGCACAGGGTAGAAAACACCGGGGAGCTGTTTTTT. The chain links TRBV5-1 to TRBJ2-2; TRBD1 is a possible D gene (6 bases). In germline, CDR1 is SGHRS, CDR2 YFSETQ. Trimming removed 4 bases at V and 2 bases at J, with 15 bases between. This CDR3 is 16 amino acids long.

This clone turned up a few times. The genes are TRBV7-2 and TRBJ2-1; D is perhaps TRBD2 (5 bases). V was shortened by 5 bases and J by 0 bases, with 14 bases between the two germline ends. This CDR3 contains 16 residues. Per germline, CDR1 SGHTA and CDR2 FQGNSA. The CDR3 spells CASSPRIAGSYNEQFF. As DNA, the CDR3 is TGTGCCAGCAGCCCTCGGATCGCGGGCTCCTACAATGAGCAGTTCTTC.

The genes are TRBV7-6 and TRBJ2-2; 9 nucleotides line up with TRBD2. CDR1 is SGHVS, CDR2 FNYEAQ, per germline. CDR3 size: 15 residues. V lost 4 bases and J lost 5; bases outside the gene matches: 5. Here the CDR3 DNA reads TGTGCCAGCAGCTGGAGCGGGGGGCAGACCGGGGAGCTGTTTTTT. This encodes CASSWSGGQTGELFF.

V and J are TRBV10-3 and TRBJ2-1; 11 bases are shared with TRBD2. The V gene's germline CDR1 is ENHRY and CDR2 SYGVKD. With V trimmed by 5 bases and J by 6 bases, 12 bases remained unmatched. The CDR3 covers 17 residues. CDR3 in DNA: TGTGCCATCAGTCCCGGGACAGGACTAGCGGGCTCCAATGAGCAGTTCTTC. As protein: CAISPGTGLAGSNEQFF.